This T cell receptor (beta chain) was identified during a study of T cells after yellow fever vaccination. Study details: Each low-cell-number fraction was prepared by means of SMART-Seq v4 Ultra Low Input.

Per the germline V gene, CDR1 is SGHTA and CDR2 is FQGNSA. J was trimmed by 3 bases and V by 5 bases; bases with no gene match: 10. The CDR3 runs 15 residues. The sample holds many counts of this clonotype. Its matching antigen is unknown. Universal primer sites and UMIs were introduced during 5'RACE template-switching synthesis of TCR cDNA. TCRdb re-called the 5' RACE reads through MiXCR, storing one row per CDR3 protein. Of a few hundred thousand distinct CDR3 sequences in the sample, 3.5% to 5% were seen once. The study, taken as a whole, reports: The study re-detected most primary-vaccination clones after the booster (96% CD4, roughly 90% CD8). Clonotypes shared by both compartments, CD4 and CD8, made up a small share.

The V and J genes are TRBV7-2 and TRBJ2-7; TRBD1 aligns across 7 bases. The sample in question was PBMCs, obtained 15 days after the yellow fever booster vaccination. This TCR was recovered from a man between 18 and 29 years old who received the YFV17D yellow fever vaccine. The CDR3 here is CASSTTRQGNYEQYF. CDR3 in DNA: TGTGCCAGCAGCACGACCCGACAGGGAAACTACGAGCAGTACTTC. Full variable domain (missing parts from reference TRBV7-2 and TRBJ2-7): GAGVSQSPSNKVTEKGKDVELRCDPISGHTALYWYRQSLGQGLEFLIYFQGNSAPDKSGLPSDRFSAERTGGSVSTLTIQRTQQEDSAVYLCASSTTRQGNYEQYFGPGTRLTVT.